This T cell receptor beta chain was identified in a study of cytomegalovirus exposure and HLA in healthy donors. Whole-study context: The 95 to 150 validation repertoires, a later analysis reported, used the same platform as the 550 to 800 first-cohort repertoires.

The study, taken as a whole, reports: Diagnosis of cytomegalovirus status made by the classifier reportedly showed high specificity and sensitivity. A later analysis found first-cohort TCR clusters tended to co-occur in the 95 to 150 validation repertoires. The study flagged some 170 TCR beta chains as cytomegalovirus-associated.

The V gene lost 6 bases and the J gene lost 0 bases, with 16 bases spanning the gap. The CDR3 extends over 15 amino acids. CDR1 and CDR2 from the germline V gene are SQVTM and ANQGSEA. Method: immunoSEQ multiplex PCR; TCRdb's copy keeps in-frame clones and lacks some. The sample holds 150,000 to 200,000 clones, about 81% seen once. As for this clone: Its matching antigen is unknown.

This receptor was taken from a woman aged 25 to 39 in good health and CMV-seronegative. This chain uses TRBV29-1 with TRBJ2-3; the D gene is possibly TRBD1 (6 bases). What was sequenced was PBMCs. This CDR3 reads CSVRTAIASTDTQYF. The CDR3 nucleotides read TGCAGCGTCAGGACAGCAATAGCTAGCACAGATACGCAGTATTTT.